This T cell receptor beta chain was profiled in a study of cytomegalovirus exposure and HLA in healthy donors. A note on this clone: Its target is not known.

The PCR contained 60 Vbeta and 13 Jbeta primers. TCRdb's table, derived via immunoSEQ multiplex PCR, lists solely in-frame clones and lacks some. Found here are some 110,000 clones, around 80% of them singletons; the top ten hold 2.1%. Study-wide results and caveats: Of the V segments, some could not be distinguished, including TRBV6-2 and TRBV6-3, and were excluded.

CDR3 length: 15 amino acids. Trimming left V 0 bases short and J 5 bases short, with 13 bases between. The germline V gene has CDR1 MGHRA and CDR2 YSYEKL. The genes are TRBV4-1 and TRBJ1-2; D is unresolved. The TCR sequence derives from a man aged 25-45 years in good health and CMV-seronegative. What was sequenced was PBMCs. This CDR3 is CASSQDRESSYGYTF. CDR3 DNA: TGCGCCAGCAGCCAAGATCGAGAGTCTTCTTATGGCTACACCTTC.